One and the same sample provided the 25 T cell receptor beta chains below, sequenced in a study of blood T cells in healthy people across ages. Together with a sample-barcoded 5' primer, a J-beta primer mix was included in a second PCR lasting roughly 6 to 12 cycles. TCRdb fed the 5' RACE reads into MiXCR, producing one record per CDR3 protein. The sample shows about 730,000 distinct CDR3 sequences, 43% of them seen only once. The sequenced material came from blood. These receptors were taken from a woman in her sixties or seventies in good health.

The gene calls are TRBV29-1 and TRBJ1-1, with D uncertain. The germline V gene encodes CDR1 SQVTM and CDR2 ANQGSEA. The CDR3 has 12 amino acids. V lost 7 bases and J lost 0, with 9 bases in between. CDR3 loop: CSGRELNTEAFF. CDR3 in DNA: TGCAGCGGACGGGAGCTGAACACTGAAGCTTTCTTT.

This chain joins TRBV20-1 and TRBJ2-3; D remains ambiguous. The germline V and J ends were trimmed by 0 bases and 6 bases, with 7 bases remaining between them. The CDR3 loop spans 12 amino acids. Germline V gives CDR1 DFQATT, CDR2 SNEGSKA (reference sequence). The CDR3 sequence is CSARDGRDTQYF. In nucleotides, the CDR3 is TGCAGTGCTAGAGATGGCAGGGATACGCAGTATTTT.

The V call is TRBV27, the J call TRBJ2-7, with 7 bases fitting TRBD1. The junction had 9 bases not matched to a gene; V was cut back by 4 bases and J by 3 bases. This CDR3 has 15 residues. Germline V lookup: CDR1 MNHEY, CDR2 SMNVEV (reference sequence). As DNA, the CDR3 is TGTGCCAGCAGTTGGGGGACAGTCGGTTACTACGAGCAGTACTTC. It encodes CASSWGTVGYYEQYF.

This clonotype was seen only a few times. V gene TRBV12-3 or TRBV12-4 combines with J gene TRBJ2-7, with a weak D call TRBD1 (6 bases). This CDR3 is built from 12 residues. Trimming removed 4 bases from V and 6 bases from J, with 10 bases in between. DNA of the CDR3: TGTGCCAGCAGTTCAACAGGGTGCGAGCAGTACTTC. Translating gives CASSSTGCEQYF.

The table lists this clonotype with a few counts. The rearrangement uses TRBV5-5 and TRBJ2-7; 8 bases line up with TRBD1. Germline loops: CDR1 SGHKS, CDR2 YYEKEE (reference sequence). The CDR3 sequence is 15 residues long. With 0 bases clipped from V and 4 bases from J, the junction kept 6 bases outside the gene matches. This CDR3 reads CASSLVGQDWYEQYF. CDR3 DNA: TGTGCCAGCAGCTTGGTGGGACAGGATTGGTACGAGCAGTACTTC.

J is TRBJ1-2 and V is TRBV25-1; possibly TRBD1 for D (5 bases). Looked up from germline, CDR1 is MGHDK and CDR2 is SYGVNS. V was pared by 5 bases and J by 3 bases, with 10 bases between. This CDR3 spans 13 amino acids. DNA for the CDR3: TGTGCCAGCAGTATAGGGGAGGACTATGGCTACACCTTC. Its translation is CASSIGEDYGYTF.

This clonotype was seen a handful of times. The chain links TRBV2 to TRBJ2-3; TRBD1 agrees at 7 bases. The CDR3 extends over 15 amino acids. V shed 1 base, J shed 6 bases, and the junction held 7 bases outside the gene matches. Germline CDR1 SNHLY, CDR2 FYNNEI. The CDR3 sequence is CASSEERVRGDTQYF. In DNA form, the CDR3 reads TGTGCCAGCAGTGAAGAGAGGGTCAGGGGGGATACGCAGTATTTT.

This clonotype was picked up one time. V and J are TRBV28 and TRBJ1-2; TRBD1 aligns across 9 bases. J gave up 0 bases and V 6 bases, and 11 bases lay outside the gene matches. CDR3 length: 17 residues. Germline V CDR1 and CDR2: MDHEN, SYDVKM. DNA for the CDR3: TGTGCCAGCAGCAAACCGGGACAGGGTCCGTCTAACTATGGCTACACCTTC. Residues: CASSKPGQGPSNYGYTF.

This clonotype appeared many times. This may stem from a read error, because a much larger clone lies one nucleotide away. This rearrangement joins TRBV29-1 to TRBJ2-1; the match to TRBD1 covers 7 bases. The J call is doubtful: the DNA matches TRBJ2-7 better. Per germline, CDR1 SQVTM and CDR2 ANQGSEA. The CDR3 sequence is 15 residues long. The CDR3 spells CSVQTGSSPYNEQYF. The DNA for the CDR3 is TGCAGCGTTCAGACAGGGTCAAGTCCCTACAATGAGCAGTACTTC.

In the case of this clonotype: One junction end does not reproduce the germline sequence, and a read error may be involved. The chain combines TRBV28 with TRBJ2-4; D unclear. CDR1 is MDHEN, CDR2 SYDVKM, per germline. This CDR3 is built from 15 residues. This CDR3 is CASSSPQLAKDIQYF. CDR3 sequence (DNA): TGTGCCAGCAGTTCCCCCCAGTTAGCCAAAGACATTCAGTACTTC.

This clonotype has only a few counts. The chain links TRBV4-2 to TRBJ2-3, with 7 bases matching TRBD2. V dropped 0 bases and J dropped 5; count of bases not matched to a gene: 8. CDR3 length equals 16 residues. Per germline, CDR1 LGHNA and CDR2 YNFKEQ. The CDR3: CASSQERGGLGDTQYF. CDR3 nucleotide sequence: TGTGCCAGCAGCCAAGAGCGGGGAGGGTTGGGAGATACGCAGTATTTT.

The V call is TRBV12-3 or TRBV12-4, the J call TRBJ1-2, with no clear D. Trimming stripped 1 base from V and 6 bases from J, with 9 bases between. This CDR3 has 13 amino acids. The CDR3: CASSLDIGHGYTF. The CDR3, as DNA: TGTGCCAGCAGTTTAGACATCGGACATGGCTACACCTTC.

There are many counts of this clonotype. The J gene is TRBJ2-7, the V gene TRBV24-1; 9 bases are a match to TRBD2. The germline CDR1 and CDR2 sequences are KGHDR and SFDVKD. Unmatched junction bases numbered 6, after V lost 3 bases and J lost 4 bases. There are 15 residues in the CDR3. CDR3 sequence (DNA): TGTGCCACCAGTGATGGCGGGAGGGCCCTTTACGAGCAGTACTTC. Translation: CATSDGGRALYEQYF.

The chain recombines TRBV7-9 with TRBJ1-1; D unresolved. CDR3 length: 14 amino acids. The germline V gene encodes CDR1 SEHNR and CDR2 FQNEAQ (reference sequence). Trimming removed 5 bases at V and 6 bases at J, with 16 bases between. The DNA for the CDR3 is TGTGCCAGCAGCACCGGGAGTTCTAACCCTGAAGCTTTCTTT. Its translation is CASSTGSSNPEAFF.

This clonotype was seen a handful of times. V is TRBV5-8 and J is TRBJ2-7; D ambiguous. The V end was cut by 1 base, the J end by 2 bases, with 10 bases between. Germline CDR1 is SGHTS and CDR2 is YDEGEE. The CDR3 is 14 amino acids. CDR3 residues: CASSLSHNTYEQYF. The CDR3 nucleotides read TGTGCCAGCAGCTTGTCACATAACACCTACGAGCAGTACTTC. Together with reference TRBV5-8 and TRBJ2-7, the CDR3 gives the full variable domain: EAGVTQSPTHLIKTRGQQATLRCSPISGHTSVYWYQQALGLGLQFLLWYDEGEERNRGNFPPRFSGRQFPNYSSELNVNALELEDSALYLCASSLSHNTYEQYFGPGTRLTVT.

The chain joins TRBV5-6 to TRBJ1-1; D unresolved. The V gene's germline CDR1 is SGHDT and CDR2 YYEEEE. This CDR3 is built from 15 residues. V shed 0 bases and J shed 1 base, with 10 bases lying between them. CDR3: CASSLGRRPNTEAFF. The CDR3 DNA is TGTGCCAGCAGCTTGGGGCGGCGCCCGAACACTGAAGCTTTCTTT.

The chain recombines TRBV18 with TRBJ2-7; 7 positions match TRBD1. The CDR3 is 14 amino acids. Germline CDR1 KGHSH, CDR2 LQKENI. V lost 2 bases, J lost 5 bases, and 6 bases stayed unmatched. The CDR3 DNA reads TGTGCCAGCTCACCAAAGGGACAGAACGACGAGCAGTACTTC. It encodes CASSPKGQNDEQYF.

Details on this clonotype: One end of the junction does not line up with germline, which may come from a read error. The V and J genes are TRBV6-5 and TRBJ2-1, with D perhaps assigned TRBD1 or TRBD2 (5 bases each). CDR1 and CDR2 (germline): MNHEY, SVGAGI. This CDR3 contains 13 residues. CDR3 amino acids: CASSDSRGNEQFF. CDR3 nucleotides: TGTGCCAGCAGTGACTCGAGGGGTAATGAGCAGTTCTTC.

The chain has TRBV27 and TRBJ2-4; either TRBD1 or TRBD2 may fit D (7 bases each). The DNA end lines up better with TRBJ2-7; the J call may be wrong. Germline V gene sequence: CDR1 MNHEY, CDR2 SMNVEV (reference sequence). The CDR3 totals 16 residues. Here the CDR3 DNA reads TGTGCCAGCAGTCCTAGCAGGGGGGGGAAAGACTACGAGCAGTACTTC. Amino acids: CASSPSRGGKDYEQYF.

This clonotype was seen a few times. The rearrangement uses TRBV20-1 and TRBJ2-5; weak D call: TRBD2 (5 bases). Trimming took off 8 bases at V and 0 bases at J, with 16 bases between the two ends. Germline loops: CDR1 DFQATT, CDR2 SNEGSKA (reference sequence). The CDR3 contains 14 residues. CDR3 DNA: TGCAGTTCTCCTCGCGGGTGGTACCAAGAGACCCAGTACTTC. This codes for CSSPRGWYQETQYF.

As for this clonotype: An end of the junction does not agree with germline; a read error may underlie this. V gene TRBV5-1 combines with J gene TRBJ2-1, with D perhaps matching TRBD2 (7 bases). This CDR3 is built from 15 residues. The V gene's germline CDR1 is SGHRS and CDR2 YFSETQ. The CDR3 nucleotides are TGCGCCAGCAGGGGCGCGGGGGCCTACTACAATGTGCAGTTCTTC. This translates into CASRGAGAYYNVQFF.

The gene calls are TRBV24-1 and TRBJ2-1; TRBD2 agrees at 8 bases. With V trimmed by 5 bases and J by 8 bases, 4 bases remained unmatched. Germline V lookup: CDR1 KGHDR, CDR2 SFDVKD. The CDR3 has 13 amino acids. The CDR3 region is CATSALAGDEQFF. CDR3 coding DNA: TGTGCCACCAGTGCCCTAGCGGGCGATGAGCAGTTCTTC.

Ten or more counts support this clonotype. DNA for the CDR3: TGTGCCAGCAGTTACTCGACCCCGGGAGGTGAGCAGTTCTTC. Translation: CASSYSTPGGEQFF. The chain couples TRBV6-6 to TRBJ2-1; TRBD2 aligns across 7 bases. Looked up from germline, CDR1 is MNHNY and CDR2 is SVGAGI (reference sequence). The junction had 5 bases not matched to a gene; V was cut back by 0 bases and J by 9 bases. This CDR3 is 14 amino acids long.

The chain joins TRBV11-1 to TRBJ1-1; TRBD1 might be the D (5 bases). The CDR3 runs to 13 residues. CDR1 SGHAT and CDR2 FQDESV come from the germline V gene (reference sequence). V was trimmed by 7 bases and J by 1 base, leaving 10 bases between them. Here the CDR3 reads CASTRQQNTEAFF. The CDR3 DNA reads as TGTGCCAGCACAAGACAGCAGAACACTGAAGCTTTCTTT. The whole variable domain, filled in from reference TRBV11-1 and TRBJ1-1, reads EAEVAQSPRYKITEKSQAVAFWCDPISGHATLYWYRQILGQGPELLVQFQDESVVDDSQLPKDRFSAERLKGVDSTLKIQPAELGDSAMYLCASTRQQNTEAFFGQGTRLTVV.

In its sample, this clonotype was seen a few times. The chain has TRBV20-1 and TRBJ2-3; TRBD2 is a possible D gene (6 bases). Deletions cut 6 bases from V and 6 bases from J, with 10 bases between. The CDR3 runs 11 residues. Germline lookup yields CDR1 DFQATT and CDR2 SNEGSKA (reference sequence). The CDR3 region has the DNA TGCAGTGCGAGCGGGCTGGATACGCAGTATTTT. Amino acids: CSASGLDTQYF.